The next 20 T cell receptor beta chains were all read from a single sample in a study of technical replicates of blood from a few donors (dated by TCRdb to the late 2010s). Library creation used the immunoSEQ multiplex PCR assay. Entries here come from immuneACCESS through TCRdb and include only in-frame sequences with V and J called. Some clones fail to appear in such tables; in the studies checked, an unresolved V gene covers under half of the shortfall, and the cause of the remainder is unknown. This sample is represented by roughly 61,000 clones; 97% of them were singletons. The ten most abundant clones make up 0.15% to 0.25% of the sample. The sequenced material came from T cells isolated from PBMCs. These receptors all stem from a human donor in good health.

The chain recombines TRBV2 with TRBJ2-1; 9 bases fit TRBD1. V gave up 2 bases and J gave up 6 bases; unmatched junction bases: 5. The CDR3 loop spans 15 amino acids. CDR1 and CDR2 from the germline V gene are SNHLY and FYNNEI. CDR3 region: CASSERDRVGNEQFF. In DNA, the CDR3 is TGTGCCAGCAGTGAACGGGACAGGGTTGGCAATGAGCAGTTCTTC.

The chain has TRBV9 and TRBJ1-6; D not certain. CDR1 is SGDLS and CDR2 is YYNGEE in the germline V gene. V lost 0 bases and J 1 base, leaving 8 bases between the germline ends. The length of the CDR3 is 16 residues. The CDR3: CASSVEGGSYNSPLHF. The CDR3 nucleotides are TGTGCCAGCAGCGTAGAGGGCGGGTCCTATAATTCACCCCTCCACTTT.

The chain employs TRBV11-3 and TRBJ2-7; maybe TRBD1 (5 bases). The CDR3 has 14 amino acids. Germline V gives CDR1 SGHNT, CDR2 YENEEA. V was cut by 2 bases and J by 5 bases, with 13 bases left in between. CDR3 sequence (DNA): TGTGCCAGCAGCTTAATGGACACTCCTCACGAGCAGTACTTC. Encoded protein: CASSLMDTPHEQYF.

In this sample, this clone turned up once. The genes are TRBV12-5 and TRBJ2-4, with D unclear. Trimming pared 2 bases from V and 7 bases from J, leaving 6 bases between. Germline V gene data show CDR1 as LGHNT and CDR2 as FRNRAP. The CDR3 length is 12 residues. The CDR3 protein is CASGLSRNIQYF. Written as DNA, the CDR3 is TGTGCTAGTGGTTTGTCGCGTAACATTCAGTACTTC.

J is TRBJ1-3 and V is TRBV30; TRBD1 agrees at 11 bases. The CDR3 spans 14 residues. J was trimmed by 2 bases and V by 6 bases; bases with no gene match: 3. Looked up from germline, CDR1 is GTSNPN and CDR2 is SVGIG (reference sequence). This CDR3 reads CACMGQGAGNTIYF. The CDR3 nucleotides read TGTGCCTGTATGGGACAGGGGGCTGGAAACACCATATATTTT.

The table lists this clone with a few counts. The chain has TRBV4-2 and TRBJ1-1, with D uncertain. V dropped 4 bases and J dropped 3 bases, with 21 bases sitting between them. The CDR3 loop spans 17 amino acids. The V gene's germline CDR1 is LGHNA and CDR2 YNFKEQ. The CDR3 nucleotides read TGTGCCAGCAGCCGGCCCGGTGGACGAGGGAGGGACACTGAAGCTTTCTTT. It specifies CASSRPGGRGRDTEAFF.

This chain links TRBV6-1 with TRBJ2-7, with 8 bases fitting TRBD1. V dropped 1 base and J dropped 3; count of bases not matched to a gene: 5. CDR1 and CDR2 from the germline V gene are MNHNS and SASEGT. The CDR3 runs 15 residues. The CDR3 bases are TGTGCCAGCAGTGAAGGGACAGGGCCCGTCTACGAGCAGTACTTC. Translating gives CASSEGTGPVYEQYF.

The genes are TRBV2 and TRBJ2-7; 10 positions match TRBD1. The V gene's germline CDR1 is SNHLY and CDR2 FYNNEI. Losses at the gene ends were 4 bases for V and 3 bases for J; bases not matched to a gene: 3. The CDR3 runs 14 residues. Written as DNA, the CDR3 is TGTGCCAGCAGTGCCCGGGACAGGGGCTACGAGCAGTACTTC. Protein: CASSARDRGYEQYF. Complete variable domain (other parts from reference TRBV2 and TRBJ2-7): EPEVTQTPSHQVTQMGQEVILRCVPISNHLYFYWYRQILGQKVEFLVSFYNNEISEKSEIFDDQFSVERPDGSNFTLKIRSTKLEDSAMYFCASSARDRGYEQYFGPGTRLTVT.

This chain joins TRBV10-3 and TRBJ2-7; no reliable D call. The V end was cut by 3 bases, the J end by 3 bases, with 9 bases between. The CDR3 totals 13 residues. Germline V lookup: CDR1 ENHRY, CDR2 SYGVKD. The CDR3: CAISDTPSYEQYF. In DNA form, the CDR3 reads TGTGCCATCAGTGACACGCCTAGCTACGAGCAGTACTTC.

This chain uses TRBV5-1 with TRBJ2-1; D not resolved. The germline V and J ends were trimmed by 1 base and 0 bases, with 8 bases remaining between them. The germline gives CDR1 SGHRS, CDR2 YFSETQ. The CDR3 runs 15 residues. The CDR3 protein is CASSLTASSYNEQFF. The CDR3 bases are TGCGCCAGCAGCTTGACGGCTAGCTCCTACAATGAGCAGTTCTTC. The whole variable domain, remainder taken from reference TRBV5-1 and TRBJ2-1, is KAGVTQTPRYLIKTRGQQVTLSCSPISGHRSVSWYQQTPGQGLQFLFEYFSETQRNKGNFPGRFSGRQFSNSRSEMNVSTLELGDSALYLCASSLTASSYNEQFFGPGTRLTVL.

The chain has TRBV6-5 and TRBJ2-3; 9 nucleotides agree with TRBD2. With 2 bases clipped from V and 9 bases from J, the junction kept 12 bases outside the gene matches. The germline CDR1 and CDR2 sequences are MNHEY and SVGAGI. This CDR3 contains 16 residues. DNA for the CDR3: TGTGCCAGCAGTTACCGTCCTAGCGGGATTTCGTCCACGCAGTATTTT. Residues: CASSYRPSGISSTQYF.

The CDR3 here is CASSVPRDSEQYF. CDR3 nucleotides: TGCGCCAGCAGCGTACCCCGGGACAGCGAGCAGTACTTC. The V and J genes are TRBV5-1 and TRBJ2-7, with 7 bases lining up with TRBD1. The CDR3 runs to 13 residues. Germline values: CDR1 SGHRS, CDR2 YFSETQ. V dropped 4 bases and J dropped 6; count of bases not matched to a gene: 7.

The V gene is TRBV28, the J gene TRBJ2-3; D call uncertain. CDR3 length equals 14 residues. Germline CDR1 and CDR2: MDHEN and SYDVKM. With 3 bases removed from V and 6 bases from J, the gap between germline ends came to 13 bases. The CDR3 DNA reads as TGTGCCAGCAGTTTGCATCTGGTTAGTGATACGCAGTATTTT. This sequence encodes CASSLHLVSDTQYF.

The chain employs TRBV4-1 and TRBJ1-2; D is ambiguous. This CDR3 has 18 residues. Germline V gives CDR1 MGHRA, CDR2 YSYEKL. The ends were cut back, 1 base at V and 0 bases at J, with 18 bases in the middle. The CDR3 protein is CASSQGRGSADPNYGYTF. The CDR3 DNA sequence: TGCGCCAGCAGCCAAGGTCGTGGCAGCGCAGACCCTAACTATGGCTACACCTTC.

The chain joins TRBV23-1 to TRBJ1-6, with D possibly matching TRBD1 (6 bases). TRBV23-1 is assigned to the ORF class and has an uncertain function. V lost 7 bases to trimming and J lost 8 bases, with 15 bases between them. The CDR3 extends over 14 amino acids. The CDR3 nucleotides are TGCGCCAGCACCAGGGGATACGGGGATTCACCCCTCCACTTT. Translation: CASTRGYGDSPLHF.

This clone came up once. J is TRBJ1-2 and V is TRBV25-1; the D gene is possibly TRBD1 (5 bases). CDR3 length: 13 amino acids. Germline V gene lookup returns CDR1 MGHDK and CDR2 SYGVNS. Trimming stripped 0 bases from V and 8 bases from J, with 10 bases between. CDR3 amino acids: CASSEYREGGYTF. The CDR3, as DNA: TGTGCCAGCAGTGAATACAGGGAGGGGGGCTACACCTTC.

The rearrangement joins TRBV6-1 to TRBJ2-7; TRBD2 agrees at 10 bases. CDR3 length equals 18 residues. Germline V gene sequence: CDR1 MNHNS, CDR2 SASEGT. V shed 4 bases, J shed 3 bases, and the junction held 15 bases outside the gene matches. This CDR3 is CASSGTSGTPSGIYEQYF. CDR3 coding DNA: TGTGCCAGCAGTGGTACTAGCGGGACCCCCTCTGGGATCTACGAGCAGTACTTC.

The CDR3 spells CSVEKQGAEKLFF. CDR3 DNA: TGCAGCGTTGAGAAGCAGGGGGCGGAAAAACTGTTTTTT. The genes are TRBV29-1 and TRBJ1-4, with TRBD1 identical over 8 bases. V lost 3 bases to trimming and J lost 8 bases; unmatched junction nucleotides: 5. Germline V CDR1 and CDR2: SQVTM, ANQGSEA. This CDR3 is 13 amino acids long.

The CDR3 DNA is TGTGCCAGCAGCCTGATTTTGGGGGCGAAAGGAAACACCATATATTTT. Amino acid sequence: CASSLILGAKGNTIYF. The rearrangement joins TRBV7-9 to TRBJ1-3, with a possible D match to TRBD1 (6 bases). The germline V gene has CDR1 SEHNR and CDR2 FQNEAQ (reference sequence). There are 16 residues in the CDR3. V shed 5 bases and J shed 4 bases, with 18 bases lying between them.

CDR3 amino acids: CASSYGTGAYEQYF. The CDR3 region has the DNA TGTGCCAGCAGTTATGGGACAGGGGCCTACGAGCAGTACTTC. The chain couples TRBV6-6 to TRBJ2-7; TRBD1 agrees at 10 bases. The CDR3 extends over 14 amino acids. V lost 3 bases, J lost 2 bases, and 1 base stayed unmatched. The germline V gene encodes CDR1 MNHNY and CDR2 SVGAGI (reference sequence).